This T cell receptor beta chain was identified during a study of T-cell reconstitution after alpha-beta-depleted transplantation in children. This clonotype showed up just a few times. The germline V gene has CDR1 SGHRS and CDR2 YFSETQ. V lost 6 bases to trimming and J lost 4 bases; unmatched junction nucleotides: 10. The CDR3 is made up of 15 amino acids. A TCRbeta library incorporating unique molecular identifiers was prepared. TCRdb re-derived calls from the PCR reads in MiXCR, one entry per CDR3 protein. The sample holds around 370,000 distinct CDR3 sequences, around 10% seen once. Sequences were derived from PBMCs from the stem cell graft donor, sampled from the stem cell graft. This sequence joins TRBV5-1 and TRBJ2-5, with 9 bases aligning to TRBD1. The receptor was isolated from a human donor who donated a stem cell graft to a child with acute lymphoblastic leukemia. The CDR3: CASTLQGAGRETQYF. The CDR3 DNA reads TGCGCCAGCACCCTACAGGGGGCGGGGAGAGAGACCCAGTACTTC.